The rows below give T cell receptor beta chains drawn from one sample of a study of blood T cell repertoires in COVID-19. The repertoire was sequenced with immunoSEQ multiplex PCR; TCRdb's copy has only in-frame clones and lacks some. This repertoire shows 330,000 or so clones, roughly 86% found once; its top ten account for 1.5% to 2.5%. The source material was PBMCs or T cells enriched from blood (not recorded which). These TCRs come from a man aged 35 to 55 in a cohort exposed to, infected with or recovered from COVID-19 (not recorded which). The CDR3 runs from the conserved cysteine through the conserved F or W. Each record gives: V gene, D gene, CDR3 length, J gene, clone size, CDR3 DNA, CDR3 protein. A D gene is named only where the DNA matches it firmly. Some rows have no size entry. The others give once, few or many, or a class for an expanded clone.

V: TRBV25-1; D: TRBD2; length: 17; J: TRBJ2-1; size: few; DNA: TGTGCCAGCAGTGAATTTTATGGTAGCGGGAGCTCGGATGAGCAGTTCTTC; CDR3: CASSEFYGSGSSDEQFF
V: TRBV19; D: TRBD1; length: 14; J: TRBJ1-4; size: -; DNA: TGTGCCAGTAGTATATACGGACAGGGAGTAAAACTGTTTTTT; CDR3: CASSIYGQGVKLFF
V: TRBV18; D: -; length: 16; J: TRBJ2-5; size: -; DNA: TGTGCCAGCTCACCTAATGGACAGTCCGGGGCCGTGACCCAGTACTTC; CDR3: CASSPNGQSGAVTQYF
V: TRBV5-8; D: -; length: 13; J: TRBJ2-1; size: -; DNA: TGTGCCAGCAGCACAGACACCTACAATGAGCAGTTCTTC; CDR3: CASSTDTYNEQFF
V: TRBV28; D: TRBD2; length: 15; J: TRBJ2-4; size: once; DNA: TGTGCCAGCATCCCCGGGAGGGCCGAGAAAAACATTCAGTACTTC; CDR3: CASIPGRAEKNIQYF
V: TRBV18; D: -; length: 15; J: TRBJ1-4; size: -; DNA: TGTGCCAGCTCACCACTAACAGAAACTAATGAAAAACTGTTTTTT; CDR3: CASSPLTETNEKLFF
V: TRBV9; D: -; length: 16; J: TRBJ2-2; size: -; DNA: TGTGCCAGCAGCGCCCCGAAACAGGGTCACACCGGGGAGCTGTTTTTT; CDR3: CASSAPKQGHTGELFF
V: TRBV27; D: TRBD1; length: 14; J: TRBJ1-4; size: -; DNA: TGTGCCAGCCGCGGGACAGTGCTTGATGAAAAACTGTTTTTT; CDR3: CASRGTVLDEKLFF
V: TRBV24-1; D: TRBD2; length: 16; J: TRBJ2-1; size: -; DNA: TGTGCCACCAGTGCCCGCGGACTAGCGGTGTACAATGAGCAGTTCTTC; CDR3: CATSARGLAVYNEQFF
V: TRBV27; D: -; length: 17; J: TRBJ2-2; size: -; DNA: TGTGCCAGCAGTTATGGGGACAACCTTCGAGACACCGGGGAGCTGTTTTTT; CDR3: CASSYGDNLRDTGELFF
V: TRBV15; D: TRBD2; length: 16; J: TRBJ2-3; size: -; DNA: TGTGCCACCAGCGGGGGACTAGCGGGACGCACAGATACGCAGTATTTT; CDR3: CATSGGLAGRTDTQYF
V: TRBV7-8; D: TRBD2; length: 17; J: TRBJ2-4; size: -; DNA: TGTGCCAGCAGCCCCCTTTGGGCGGGAGGAGCCAAAAACATTCAGTACTTC; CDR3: CASSPLWAGGAKNIQYF
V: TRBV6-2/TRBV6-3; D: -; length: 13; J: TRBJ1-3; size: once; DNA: TGTGCCAGCAGTTACAGAAGCGGAAACACCATATATTTT; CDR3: CASSYRSGNTIYF
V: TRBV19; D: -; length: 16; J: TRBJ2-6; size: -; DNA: TGTGCCAGTAGCATGGACAAGCTCTCTGGGGCCAACGTCCTGACTTTC; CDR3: CASSMDKLSGANVLTF
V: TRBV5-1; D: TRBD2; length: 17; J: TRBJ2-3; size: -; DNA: TGCGCCAGCAGCATCGGTAGGGGACTAGCGGGCACAGATACGCAGTATTTT; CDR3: CASSIGRGLAGTDTQYF
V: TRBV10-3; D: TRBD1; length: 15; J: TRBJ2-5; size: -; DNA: TGTGCCATCAGTGAGTCCCCTGACAGGGTTGAGACCCAGTACTTC; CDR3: CAISESPDRVETQYF
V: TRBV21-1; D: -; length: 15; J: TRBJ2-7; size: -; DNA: TGTGCCAGCAGCAAGAGTTCCAGGGCGATCTACGAGCAGTACTTC; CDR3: CASSKSSRAIYEQYF
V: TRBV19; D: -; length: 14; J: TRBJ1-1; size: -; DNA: TGTGCCAGTACCCAAAGTACGGTCAACACTGAAGCTTTCTTT; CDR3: CASTQSTVNTEAFF
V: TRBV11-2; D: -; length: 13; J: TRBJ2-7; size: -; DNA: TGTGCCAGCAGCTTCATGGCAGGCTACGAGCAGTACTTC; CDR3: CASSFMAGYEQYF
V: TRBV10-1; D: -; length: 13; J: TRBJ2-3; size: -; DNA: TGCGCCAGCAGTGTTAGCGGTTCAGATACGCAGTATTTT; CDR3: CASSVSGSDTQYF
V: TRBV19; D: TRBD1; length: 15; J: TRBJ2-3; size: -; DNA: TGTGCCAGTAGTGGACAGGGGGCGAGAACAGATACGCAGTATTTT; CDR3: CASSGQGARTDTQYF
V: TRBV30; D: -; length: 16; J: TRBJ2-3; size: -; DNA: TGTGCCTGGAGCGCTCTAGGGGCGGCCCTTACAGATACGCAGTATTTT; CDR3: CAWSALGAALTDTQYF
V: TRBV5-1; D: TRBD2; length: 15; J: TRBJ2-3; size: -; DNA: TGCGCCAGCAGCTTGGAGGGAGGGAGCACAGATACGCAGTATTTT; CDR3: CASSLEGGSTDTQYF
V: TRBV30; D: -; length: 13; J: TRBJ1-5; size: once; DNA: TGTGCTTGGAATAAGGGGGGCAATCAGCCCCAGCATTTT; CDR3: CAWNKGGNQPQHF
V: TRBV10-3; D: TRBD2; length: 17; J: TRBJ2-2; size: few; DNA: TGTGCCACTCACCTTACAACTAGCGGGGTTAACACCGGGGAGCTGTTTTTT; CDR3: CATHLTTSGVNTGELFF
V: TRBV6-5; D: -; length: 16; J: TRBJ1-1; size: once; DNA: TGTGCCAGCAGTTACGGTTCCGGGGGAGGGAACACTGAAGCTTTCTTT; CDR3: CASSYGSGGGNTEAFF
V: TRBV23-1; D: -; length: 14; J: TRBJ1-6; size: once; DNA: TGCGCCAGCAGCCTCGACAGGCTTCTTTCACCCCTCCACTTT; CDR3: CASSLDRLLSPLHF
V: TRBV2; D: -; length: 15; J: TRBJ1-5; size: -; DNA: TGTGCCAGCAGTCGTGCCATGACAGATCCTTGGCCCCAGCATTTT; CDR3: CASSRAMTDPWPQHF
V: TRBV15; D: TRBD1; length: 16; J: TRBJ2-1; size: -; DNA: TGTGCCACCAGCAGAGGAGGGACAGTGTCCCGCAATGAGCAGTTCTTC; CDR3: CATSRGGTVSRNEQFF
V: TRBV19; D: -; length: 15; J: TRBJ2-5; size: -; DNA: TGTGCCAGTAGTATTAGTGGGAGGCCAGGAGAGACCCAGTACTTC; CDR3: CASSISGRPGETQYF
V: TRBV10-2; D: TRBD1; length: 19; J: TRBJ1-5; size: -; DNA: TGCGCCAGCAGTGGAGTGGAGGACAGGGTTTATTTCGGCAATCAGCCCCAGCATTTT; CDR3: CASSGVEDRVYFGNQPQHF
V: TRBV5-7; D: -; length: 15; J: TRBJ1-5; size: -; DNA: TGTGCCAGCAGCTTCGGGGGGCTATTGCGACAGCCCCAGCATTTT; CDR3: CASSFGGLLRQPQHF
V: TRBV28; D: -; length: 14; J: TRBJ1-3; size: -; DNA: TGTGCCAGCAGTTTTCGGAGGATTGGAAACACCATATATTTT; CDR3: CASSFRRIGNTIYF
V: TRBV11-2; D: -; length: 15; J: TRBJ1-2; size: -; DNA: TGTGCCAGCAGCTTATTAGCGGGTTCGCAGTATGGCTACACCTTC; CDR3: CASSLLAGSQYGYTF
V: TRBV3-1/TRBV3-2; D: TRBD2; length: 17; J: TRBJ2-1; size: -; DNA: TGTGCCAGCAGCCCCCTCCCGACTAGCGGGAGGTTAAATGAGCAGTTCTTC; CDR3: CASSPLPTSGRLNEQFF
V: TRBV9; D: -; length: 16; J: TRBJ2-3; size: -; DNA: TGTGCCAGCAGCGTAGAGGTGGGCACTAGCACAGATACGCAGTATTTT; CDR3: CASSVEVGTSTDTQYF
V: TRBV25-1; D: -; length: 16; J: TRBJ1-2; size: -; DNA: TGTGCCAGCAGTGAAGAGGGGCAAAGGGGACTATATGGCTACACCTTC; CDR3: CASSEEGQRGLYGYTF
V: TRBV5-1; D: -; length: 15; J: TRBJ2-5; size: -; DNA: TGCGCCAGCAGCTTGGTGGGGGCCCCGCCAGAGACCCAGTACTTC; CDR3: CASSLVGAPPETQYF
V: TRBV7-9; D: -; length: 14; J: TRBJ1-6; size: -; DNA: TGTGCCAGCAGCACGGAGGGTACTAATTCACCCCTCCACTTT; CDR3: CASSTEGTNSPLHF
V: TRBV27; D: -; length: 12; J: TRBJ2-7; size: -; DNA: TGTGCCAGCAGTTTGGTGGGGGGTGAGCAGTACTTC; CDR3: CASSLVGGEQYF
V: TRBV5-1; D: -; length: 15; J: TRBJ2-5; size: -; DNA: TGCGCCAGCAGCCCGACCTTACAGAGAGAAGAGACCCAGTACTTC; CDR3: CASSPTLQREETQYF
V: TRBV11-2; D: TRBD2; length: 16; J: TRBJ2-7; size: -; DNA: TGTGCCAGCAGCATACAGGGCGGACTAGCGCTGTACGAGCAGTACTTC; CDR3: CASSIQGGLALYEQYF
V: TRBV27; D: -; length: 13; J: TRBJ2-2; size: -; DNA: TGTGCCAGCAGTAACAGGGTTGGCGGGGAGCTGTTTTTT; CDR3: CASSNRVGGELFF
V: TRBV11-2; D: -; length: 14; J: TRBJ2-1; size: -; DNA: TGTGCCAGCAGCTTAGACAGGGTAAGCTATGAGCAGTTCTTC; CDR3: CASSLDRVSYEQFF
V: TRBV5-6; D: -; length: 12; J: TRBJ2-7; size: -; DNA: TGTGCCAGCAGCTGGGCGATGAGCGAGCAGTACTTC; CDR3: CASSWAMSEQYF
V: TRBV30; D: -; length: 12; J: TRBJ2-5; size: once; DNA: TGTGCCTGGAGTGATCAGCAAGAGACCCAGTACTTC; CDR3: CAWSDQQETQYF
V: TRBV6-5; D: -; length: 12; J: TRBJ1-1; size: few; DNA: TGTGCCAGCGCCTCAGGGAACACTGAAGCTTTCTTT; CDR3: CASASGNTEAFF
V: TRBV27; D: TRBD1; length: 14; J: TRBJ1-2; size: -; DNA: TGTGCCAGCAGTGCCAGGGGGACCAACTATGGCTACACCTTC; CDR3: CASSARGTNYGYTF
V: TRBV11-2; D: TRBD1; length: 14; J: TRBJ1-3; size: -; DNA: TGTGCCAGCAGCTACCACAGGGGAGGAAACACCATATATTTT; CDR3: CASSYHRGGNTIYF
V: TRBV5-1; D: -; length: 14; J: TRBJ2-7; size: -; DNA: TGCGCCAGCAGCTTGGGGGACACCTCCTCCGAGCAGTACTTC; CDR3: CASSLGDTSSEQYF
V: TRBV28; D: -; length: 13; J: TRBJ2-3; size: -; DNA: TGTGCCAGCAGTTCAGTCAACACAGATACGCAGTATTTT; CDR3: CASSSVNTDTQYF
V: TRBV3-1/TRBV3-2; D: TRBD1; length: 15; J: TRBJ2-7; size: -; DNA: TGTGCCAGCAGCCACCGACAGGGGTTCCCCTACGAGCAGTACTTC; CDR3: CASSHRQGFPYEQYF
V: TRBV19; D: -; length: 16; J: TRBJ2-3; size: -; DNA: TGTGCCAGTAGTATCGGGAGCGATCCTAGCACAGATACGCAGTATTTT; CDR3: CASSIGSDPSTDTQYF
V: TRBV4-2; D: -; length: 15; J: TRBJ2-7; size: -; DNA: TGTGCCAGCAGCCAAGACGCAGCGACCTCCTACGAGCAGTACTTC; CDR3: CASSQDAATSYEQYF
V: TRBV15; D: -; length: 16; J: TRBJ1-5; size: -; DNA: TGTGCCACCAGCAGAGGAGGGTCCATAGGAAGACAGCCCCAGCATTTT; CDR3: CATSRGGSIGRQPQHF
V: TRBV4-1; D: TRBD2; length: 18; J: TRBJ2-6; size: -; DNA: TGCGCCAGCAGCCGGTCCGGGACTAGCAGAACTGGGGCCAACGTCCTGACTTTC; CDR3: CASSRSGTSRTGANVLTF
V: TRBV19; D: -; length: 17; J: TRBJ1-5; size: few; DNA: TGTGCCAGTAGTGCTTCCCGACGGGGGACGAGCAATCAGCCCCAGCATTTT; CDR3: CASSASRRGTSNQPQHF
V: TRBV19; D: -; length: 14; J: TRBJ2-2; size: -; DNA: TGTGCCAGTACTGGGACACTGAACACCGGGGAGCTGTTTTTT; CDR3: CASTGTLNTGELFF
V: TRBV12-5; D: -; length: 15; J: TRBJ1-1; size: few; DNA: TGTGCTAGTGGTTTGGGGCTCTCGGGGAACACTGAAGCTTTCTTT; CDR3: CASGLGLSGNTEAFF